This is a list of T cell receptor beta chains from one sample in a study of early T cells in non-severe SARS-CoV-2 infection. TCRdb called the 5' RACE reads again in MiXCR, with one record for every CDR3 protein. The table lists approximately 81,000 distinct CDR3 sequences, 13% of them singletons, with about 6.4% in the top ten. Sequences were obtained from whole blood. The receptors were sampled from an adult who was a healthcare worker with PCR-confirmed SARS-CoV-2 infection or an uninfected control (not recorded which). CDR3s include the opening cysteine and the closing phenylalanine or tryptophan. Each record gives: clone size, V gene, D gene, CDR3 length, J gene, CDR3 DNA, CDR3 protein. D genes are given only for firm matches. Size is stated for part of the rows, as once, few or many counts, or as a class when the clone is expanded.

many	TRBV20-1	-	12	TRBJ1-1	TGCAGTGCTCCCCGACTCATTCCGCCGGCTTTCTTT	CSAPRLIPPAFF
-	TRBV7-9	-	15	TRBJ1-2	TGTGCCAGCAGTCCCGACAGAAGCAGTAACTATGGCTACACCTTC	CASSPDRSSNYGYTF
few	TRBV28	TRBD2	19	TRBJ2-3	TGTGCCAGCAGTCAGGATCCCCTTCAAATAGCGGGAAGCACAGATACGCAGTATTTT	CASSQDPLQIAGSTDTQYF
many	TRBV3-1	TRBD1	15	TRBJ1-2	TGTGCCAGCAGCCCCCGGGACAGGGGGGGGAATGGCTACACCTTC	CASSPRDRGGNGYTF
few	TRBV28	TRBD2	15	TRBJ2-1	TGTGCCAGCAGTTTACCACTAGCGGGGACCAATGAGCAGTTCTTC	CASSLPLAGTNEQFF
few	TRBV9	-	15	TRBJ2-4	TGTGCCAGCAGCGTAGTGCCAGGCTCCAAAAACATTCAGTACTTC	CASSVVPGSKNIQYF
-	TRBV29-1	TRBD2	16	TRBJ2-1	TGCAGCGTTTTGCGTTTGGGAGGTAGCGGGGGTAATGAGCAGTTCTTC	CSVLRLGGSGGNEQFF
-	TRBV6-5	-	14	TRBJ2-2	TGTGCCAGCAGAACTTCTGGGAACACCGGGGAGCTGTTTTTT	CASRTSGNTGELFF
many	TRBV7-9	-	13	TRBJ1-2	TGTGCCAGCACCCATTTGGGAAGCTATGGCTACACCTTC	CASTHLGSYGYTF
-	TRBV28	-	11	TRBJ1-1	TGTGCCAGCAGATGGGGGACTGAAGCTTTCTTT	CASRWGTEAFF
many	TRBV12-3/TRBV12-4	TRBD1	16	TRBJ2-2	TGTGCCAGCAGATACGGGACAGGGCCGAACACCGGGGAGCTGTTTTTT	CASRYGTGPNTGELFF
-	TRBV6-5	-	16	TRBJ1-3	TGTGCCAGCAGTTACGGGACCGATCGCTCTGGAAACACCATATATTTT	CASSYGTDRSGNTIYF
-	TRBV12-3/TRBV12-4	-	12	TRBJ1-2	TGTGCCAGCAGTCATCGTGGGAATGGCTACACCTTC	CASSHRGNGYTF
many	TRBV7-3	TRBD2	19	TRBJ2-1	TGTGCCAGCAGCTTATTCCCGGGACTAGCGGTCCCTCTCTACAATGAGCAGTTCTTC	CASSLFPGLAVPLYNEQFF
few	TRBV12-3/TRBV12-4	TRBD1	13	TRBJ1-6	TGTGCCAGCAGTACTACAGGGGACTCACCCCTCCACTTT	CASSTTGDSPLHF
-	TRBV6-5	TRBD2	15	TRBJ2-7	TGTGCCAGCAGTTACTTTAGCGGGGGCGGCTACGAGCAGTACTTC	CASSYFSGGGYEQYF
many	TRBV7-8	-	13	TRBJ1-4	TGTGCCAGCAGCCAGCACAGGGAAGGAAAACTGTTTTTT	CASSQHREGKLFF
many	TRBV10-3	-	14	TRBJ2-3	TGTGCCATCAGTGAGGGGGTTATCACAGATACGCAGTATTTT	CAISEGVITDTQYF
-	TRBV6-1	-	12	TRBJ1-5	TGTGCCAGCACCAACAGGGTTCAGCCCCAGCATTTT	CASTNRVQPQHF
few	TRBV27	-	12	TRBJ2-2	TGTGCCAGCAGTTTCACCACCGGGGAGCTGTTTTTT	CASSFTTGELFF
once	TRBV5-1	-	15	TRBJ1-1	TGCGCCAGCAGCCCCCGACAGTCCATGAACACTGAAGCTTTCTTT	CASSPRQSMNTEAFF
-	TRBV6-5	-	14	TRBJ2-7	TGTGCCAGCAGTTACTCGGCAGGCTCCTACGAGCAGTACTTC	CASSYSAGSYEQYF
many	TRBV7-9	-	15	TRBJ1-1	TGTGCCAGCAGCTCCCTAGACAGGCCCTACACTGAAGCTTTCTTT	CASSSLDRPYTEAFF
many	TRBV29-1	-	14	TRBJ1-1	TGCAGCGTGGAGGCCCGGGGTGAGAACACTGAAGCTTTCTTT	CSVEARGENTEAFF
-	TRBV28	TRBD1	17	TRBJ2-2	TGTGCCAGCGGTATAAACCGACAGGGACATGGCACCGGGGAGCTGTTTTTT	CASGINRQGHGTGELFF
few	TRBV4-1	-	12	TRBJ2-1	TGCGCCAGCAGCCAAGATTTGAGGACCACGGTCTTC	CASSQDLRTTVF
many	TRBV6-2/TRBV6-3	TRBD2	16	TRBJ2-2	TGTGCCAGCAGTCCCCAACGGGAGGTGAACACCGGGGAGCTGTTTTTT	CASSPQREVNTGELFF
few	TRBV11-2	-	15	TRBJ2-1	TGTGCCAGCAGCTCAAGTAAACAGGGTAGGAATGAGCAGTTCTTC	CASSSSKQGRNEQFF
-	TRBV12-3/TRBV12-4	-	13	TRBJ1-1	TGTGCCAGCAGCCCTCAGTTGAACACTGAAGCTTTCTTT	CASSPQLNTEAFF
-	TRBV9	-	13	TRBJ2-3	TGTGCCAGCAGCCCCCGCCTCACAGATACGCAGTATTTT	CASSPRLTDTQYF
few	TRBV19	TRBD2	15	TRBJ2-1	TGTGCCAGTAGTCTACTAGCGGGGAGAGGCAATGAGCAGTTCTTC	CASSLLAGRGNEQFF
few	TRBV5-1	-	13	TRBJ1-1	TGCGCCAGCAGCTTGGTTATTGAGGGGAGAGCTTTCTTT	CASSLVIEGRAFF
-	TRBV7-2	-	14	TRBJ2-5	TGTGCCAGCAGCTTAGTACCGTCTGCACAGACCCAGTACTTC	CASSLVPSAQTQYF
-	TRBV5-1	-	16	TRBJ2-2	TGCGCCAGCAGTTTAGTAGAGGGCGCGACCACCGGGGAGCTGTTTTTT	CASSLVEGATTGELFF
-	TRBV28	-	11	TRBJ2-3	TGTGCCAGCAGCTTGGTTGGTACGCAGTATTTT	CASSLVGTQYF
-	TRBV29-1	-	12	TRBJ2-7	TGCAGCGTTGAAGATGGCGGGGACGAGCAGTACTTC	CSVEDGGDEQYF
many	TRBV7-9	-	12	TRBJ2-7	TGTGCCAGCAGCTTAAGGACATACGAGCAGTACTTC	CASSLRTYEQYF
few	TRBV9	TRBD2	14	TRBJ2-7	TGTGCCAGCAGCTTCAGCGGGGTGGCTGACGAGCAGTACTTC	CASSFSGVADEQYF
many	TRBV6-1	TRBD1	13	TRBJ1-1	TGTGCCAGCAGTCAGACAGGGACGACTGAAGCTTTCTTT	CASSQTGTTEAFF
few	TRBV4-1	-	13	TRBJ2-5	TGCGCCAGCAGTCGGACTCTGGGAGAGACCCAGTACTTC	CASSRTLGETQYF
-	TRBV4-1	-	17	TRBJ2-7	TGCGCCAGCAGCCAAGAGACTAACCGGGGGAGATCGGGCGAGCAGTACTTC	CASSQETNRGRSGEQYF
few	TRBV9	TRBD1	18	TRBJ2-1	TGTGCCAGCAGCGTAGATCGCCACGGGACAGGGATCTACAATGAGCAGTTCTTC	CASSVDRHGTGIYNEQFF
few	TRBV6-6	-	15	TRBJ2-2	TGTGCCAGCAGACATCATAACCGGGGGACCGGGGAGCTGTTTTTT	CASRHHNRGTGELFF
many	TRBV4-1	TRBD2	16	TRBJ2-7	TGCGCCAGCAGCCAAGAGTGGCTAGCGGGAGGGTACGAGCAGTACTTC	CASSQEWLAGGYEQYF
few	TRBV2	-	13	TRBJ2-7	TGTGCCAGCAGTGAGGGCCGGGCCTACGAGCAGTACTTC	CASSEGRAYEQYF
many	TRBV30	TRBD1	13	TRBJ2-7	TGTGCCTGGAGCTCGGGACAGGACTACGAGCAGTACTTC	CAWSSGQDYEQYF
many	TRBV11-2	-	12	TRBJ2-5	TGTGCCAGCAGACAGGACCGAGAGACCCAGTACTTC	CASRQDRETQYF
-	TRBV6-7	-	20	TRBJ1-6	TGTGCCAGCACCCCTGTAAGGGGCCGAGACGTGTGGTTCAATAATTCACCCCTCCACTTT	CASTPVRGRDVWFNNSPLHF
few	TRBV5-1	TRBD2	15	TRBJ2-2	TGCGCCAGCAGCTTTAGCGGGAGAGACACCGGGGAGCTGTTTTTT	CASSFSGRDTGELFF
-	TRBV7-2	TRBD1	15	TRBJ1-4	TGTGCCAGCAGCTTATACAGGGGGCAGGGTGAAAAACTGTTTTTT	CASSLYRGQGEKLFF
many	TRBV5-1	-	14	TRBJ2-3	TGCGCCAGCAGCTTGGCAAGCGAGGGAGATACGCAGTATTTT	CASSLASEGDTQYF
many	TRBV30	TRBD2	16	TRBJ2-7	TGTGCCTGGAGTTCCACTAGCGGGAGGGCATCCTACGAGCAGTACTTC	CAWSSTSGRASYEQYF
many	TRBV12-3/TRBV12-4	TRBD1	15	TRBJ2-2	TGTGCCAGCAGTTTATGGGACAGCTACACCGGGGAGCTGTTTTTT	CASSLWDSYTGELFF
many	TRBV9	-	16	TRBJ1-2	TGTGCCAGCACGATGGGACCGGGGGTCGACTTACGTGGCTACACCTTC	CASTMGPGVDLRGYTF
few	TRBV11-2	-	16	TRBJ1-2	TGTGCCAGCAGCCGTAACCGGGGACCTCTCTTGTATGGCTACACCTTC	CASSRNRGPLLYGYTF